A single sample gave rise to the 14 T cell receptor beta chains below, sequenced in a study of cytomegalovirus exposure and HLA in healthy donors. It was with 60 Vbeta and 13 Jbeta primers that the PCR ran. Libraries were prepared by immunoSEQ multiplex PCR; TCRdb keeps only in-frame clonotypes and omits some of them. The sample holds 130,000 or so clones, over 65% seen once. The sequencing sample was made of PBMCs. These receptors were taken from a woman in her thirties or forties in good health and CMV-seronegative.

The J gene is TRBJ2-1, the V gene TRBV9, with D possibly being TRBD2 (6 bases). The CDR3 sequence is 13 residues long. Germline V gene data show CDR1 as SGDLS and CDR2 as YYNGEE. Trimming stripped 1 base from V and 8 bases from J, with 10 bases between. In DNA form, the CDR3 reads TGTGCCAGCAGCGTATGGGACTTCGATGAGCAGTTCTTC. Amino acids: CASSVWDFDEQFF.

The V call is TRBV19, the J call TRBJ2-1, with D tentatively TRBD1 (6 bases). The CDR3 sequence is 13 residues long. Germline assignment: CDR1 LNHDA and CDR2 SQIVND (reference sequence). V was shortened by 3 bases and J by 6 bases, with 9 bases between the two germline ends. The CDR3 sequence is CASSISRGNEQFF. CDR3 nucleotide sequence: TGTGCCAGTAGTATTTCCAGGGGCAATGAGCAGTTCTTC. Using reference TRBV19 and TRBJ2-1 for the parts outside the CDR3, the full variable domain is DGGITQSPKYLFRKEGQNVTLSCEQNLNHDAMYWYRQDPGQGLRLIYYSQIVNDFQKGDIAEGYSVSREKKESFPLTVTSAQKNPTAFYLCASSISRGNEQFFGPGTRLTVL.

In its sample, this clone was seen once. This sequence joins TRBV6-5 and TRBJ2-5, with 10 bases lining up with TRBD2. The CDR3 sequence is 15 residues long. With V trimmed by 6 bases and J by 2 bases, 6 bases remained unmatched. The V gene's germline CDR1 is MNHEY and CDR2 SVGAGI. DNA of the CDR3: TGTGCCAGCAGCAAATGGACTAGCGGACAAGAGACCCAGTACTTC. Encoded protein: CASSKWTSGQETQYF.

This chain uses TRBV7-9 with TRBJ1-4; a weak D match, TRBD1 (6 bases). Germline CDR1 is SEHNR and CDR2 is FQNEAQ (reference sequence). The CDR3 sequence is 14 residues long. V was shortened by 5 bases and J by 8 bases, with 15 bases between the two germline ends. CDR3 sequence reads: CASSTNREWEKLFF. In DNA, the CDR3 is TGTGCCAGCAGCACGAACAGGGAGTGGGAAAAACTGTTTTTT.

The chain employs TRBV5-1 and TRBJ1-2; TRBD1 matches at 9 bases. Looked up from germline, CDR1 is SGHRS and CDR2 is YFSETQ. V was clipped by 4 bases and J by 13 bases; unmatched bases: 5. This CDR3 is built from 11 residues. CDR3 in amino acids: CASSPGQGLTF. The DNA of the CDR3 is TGCGCCAGCAGCCCGGGACAGGGCCTCACCTTC. Full variable domain (missing parts from reference TRBV5-1 and TRBJ1-2): KAGVTQTPRYLIKTRGQQVTLSCSPISGHRSVSWYQQTPGQGLQFLFEYFSETQRNKGNFPGRFSGRQFSNSRSEMNVSTLELGDSALYLCASSPGQGLTFGSGTRLTVV.

This clone was counted only a few times. The chain couples TRBV28 to TRBJ2-7, with 10 bases lining up with TRBD2. The CDR3 has 14 residues. Germline CDR1 MDHEN, CDR2 SYDVKM. V trimming: 6 bases; J trimming: 0 bases; junction bases outside the gene matches: 2. The CDR3 nucleotides are TGTGCCAGCAGACGGACTAGCGGCTCCTACGAGCAGTACTTC. Residues: CASRRTSGSYEQYF.

The chain joins TRBV4-2 to TRBJ2-5; 11 bases align to TRBD2. Trimming removed 4 bases from V and 5 bases from J; junction bases left unmatched: 15. The CDR3 runs to 18 residues. Germline-derived CDR1 and CDR2 are LGHNA and YNFKEQ. The DNA for the CDR3 is TGTGCCAGCAGCCCCCATTTTCTAGCGGGGGGAGAAGGGGAGACCCAGTACTTC. This codes for CASSPHFLAGGEGETQYF.

The chain joins TRBV9 to TRBJ2-3; 8 positions match TRBD2. J was trimmed by 8 bases and V by 3 bases; bases with no gene match: 8. This CDR3 region has 14 residues. CDR1 SGDLS and CDR2 YYNGEE come from the germline V gene. The CDR3 region is CASSAGGGLGTQYF. The CDR3 DNA follows: TGTGCCAGCAGCGCCGGGGGGGGATTGGGTACGCAGTATTTT.

The genes are TRBV5-6 and TRBJ2-5; possible D gene TRBD2, 5 bases. The J call is doubtful: the DNA matches TRBJ2-7 better. The CDR3 extends over 15 amino acids. Germline V CDR1 and CDR2: SGHDT, YYEEEE. CDR3 bases: TGTGCCAGCAGTATTCATGGAGGAGGACCCTACGAGCAGTACTTC. Translation: CASSIHGGGPYEQYF.

CDR3 bases: TGTGCCAGCAGTAGGGGTCCCACAGATACGCAGTATTTT. It codes for CASSRGPTDTQYF. This rearrangement joins TRBV5-4 to TRBJ2-3; tentative D call: TRBD1 (5 bases). V was shortened by 5 bases and J by 2 bases, with 9 bases between the two germline ends. Germline CDR1 is SGHNT and CDR2 is YYREEE (reference sequence). This CDR3 spans 13 amino acids.

The DNA for the CDR3 is TGTGCCAGCAGCCAAGTAGAAGATACGCAGTATTTT. This codes for CASSQVEDTQYF. The V gene is TRBV4-2, the J gene TRBJ2-3; D remains unclear. The CDR3 loop spans 12 amino acids. Germline CDR1 reads LGHNA; CDR2 reads YNFKEQ. Between the trimmed V and J ends, which lost 1 base and 5 bases, there was a span of 4 bases.

The chain combines TRBV6-5 with TRBJ2-1; 8 bases match TRBD1. Germline assignment: CDR1 MNHEY and CDR2 SVGAGI. V shed 6 bases and J 10 bases; nucleotides not matched to a gene: 11. The CDR3 has 14 residues. The CDR3 is CASSLDRVPREQFF. The CDR3 nucleotides are TGTGCCAGCAGCCTGGACAGGGTTCCGCGAGAGCAGTTCTTC.

The rearrangement joins TRBV7-9 to TRBJ1-6, with TRBD1 identical over 10 bases. This CDR3 is 15 amino acids long. The junction had 8 bases not matched to a gene; V was cut back by 5 bases and J by 10 bases. Germline V gives CDR1 SEHNR, CDR2 FQNEAQ (reference sequence). The CDR3 DNA is TGTGCCAGCAGCAGGGCCGGGACAGGGGTGTCACCCCTCCACTTT. Translation gives CASSRAGTGVSPLHF.

A single count supports this clone. The V call is TRBV7-2, the J call TRBJ2-1; 9 bases align to TRBD2. Trimming at V came to 0 bases and at J to 7 bases, leaving 1 base not matched to a gene. In germline, CDR1 is SGHTA, CDR2 FQGNSA. This CDR3 has 14 residues. CDR3 DNA sequence: TGTGCCAGCAGCTTAGCTAGCGGGAGTAATGAGCAGTTCTTC. This encodes CASSLASGSNEQFF.